A selection of T cell receptor beta chains follows, all from one sample in a study of CD8 T cells in Susac syndrome. In TCRdb, the immunoSEQ multiplex PCR reads were re-called with MiXCR into one record per CDR3 protein. The sample records about 150,000 distinct CDR3 sequences, roughly 94% being singletons. Sequenced input: CD4+ T cells from PBMCs. The receptor source for this set is a human donor in good health. CDR3s leave out the opening cysteine and the closing phenylalanine or tryptophan. D genes are given only for firm matches.

J,V,D,CDR3
TRBJ2-7,TRBV5-4,TRBD1,ASSEDRLAQY
TRBJ2-5,TRBV3-1,.,ASSRSTLAETQY
TRBJ1-2,TRBV5-4,TRBD1,ASSPGQGVAGT
TRBJ2-6,TRBV7-2,TRBD1,ASSRQGLTSGANVLT
TRBJ2-2,TRBV5-1,.,ASSLERQDTGELF
TRBJ2-1,TRBV18,.,ASSPPGLSSYNEQF
TRBJ2-3,TRBV5-1,TRBD2,ASSVTSADTQY
TRBJ2-5,TRBV28,.,ASRPATGNQETQY
TRBJ1-1,TRBV6-6,TRBD1,ASRAGTAANTEAF
TRBJ1-1,TRBV15,.,ATSRAEGHTEAF
TRBJ1-3,TRBV3-1,.,ASSQDASGNTIY
TRBJ2-7,TRBV4-1,.,ASSQDSAASLAPKQY
TRBJ1-3,TRBV15,.,ATSRDAAGLSGNTIY
TRBJ2-1,TRBV24-1,TRBD2,ATSDITSGRNEQF
TRBJ1-2,TRBV29-1,.,SVYRQTDGYT
TRBJ2-7,TRBV7-8,TRBD2,ASSLASGGYEQY
TRBJ2-7,TRBV5-6,TRBD1,ASSLDRGHEQY
TRBJ1-1,TRBV6-5,.,ASSYRAGRLAF
TRBJ2-5,TRBV6-2/TRBV6-3,.,ASSGLSGAKASETQY
TRBJ2-7,TRBV5-6,.,ASSSTDGYYEQY
TRBJ2-7,TRBV27,.,ASSLRSGEQY
TRBJ1-5,TRBV18,.,ASSPRRDSNQPQH
TRBJ2-3,TRBV2,TRBD1,ASSRQGRLDTQY
TRBJ1-1,TRBV15,.,ATSRDLRGYTEAF
TRBJ2-7,TRBV5-1,TRBD1,ASSLAGTGGGDEQY
TRBJ2-7,TRBV28,.,ASSLGETYEQY
TRBJ2-5,TRBV19,.,ASSWRRQQETQY
TRBJ2-7,TRBV6-6,.,ASSYTSYEQY
TRBJ2-3,TRBV18,.,ASSPQAGRSDTQY